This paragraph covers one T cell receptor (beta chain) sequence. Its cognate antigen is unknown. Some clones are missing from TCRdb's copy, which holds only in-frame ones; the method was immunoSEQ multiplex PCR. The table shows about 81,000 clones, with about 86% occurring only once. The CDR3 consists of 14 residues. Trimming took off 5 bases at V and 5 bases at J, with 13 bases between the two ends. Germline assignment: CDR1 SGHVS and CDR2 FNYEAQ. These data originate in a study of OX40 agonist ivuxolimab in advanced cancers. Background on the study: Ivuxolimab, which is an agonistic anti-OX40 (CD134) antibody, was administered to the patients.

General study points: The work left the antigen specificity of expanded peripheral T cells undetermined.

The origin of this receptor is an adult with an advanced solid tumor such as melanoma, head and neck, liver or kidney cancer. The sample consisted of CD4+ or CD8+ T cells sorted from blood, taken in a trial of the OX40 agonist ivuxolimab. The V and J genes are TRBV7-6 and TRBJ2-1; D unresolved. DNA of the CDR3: TGTGCCAGCAGCCCGGTCCCCTATGACAATGAGCAGTTCTTC. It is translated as CASSPVPYDNEQFF.